The present T cell receptor (beta chain) was sequenced within a study of pediatric ulcerative colitis. Germline CDR1 and CDR2: MNHEY and SMNVEV (reference sequence). V was clipped by 6 bases and J by 1 base, with 11 bases between them. The CDR3 is 14 residues long. Using immunoSEQ multiplex PCR, the repertoire was profiled, and TCRdb retains in-frame clones only, with some absent. Here the sample spans about 16,000 clones, 60% to 80% being singletons. This clone has more than one count but fewer than ten. The same CDR3 arises from other DNA sequences in this sample as well. Rectal tissue came from one to two pinch biopsies taken at colonoscopy.

The material sequenced was gut tissue. V gene TRBV27 combines with J gene TRBJ2-3; D is uncertain. The TCR sequence derives from a boy aged 5 to 17 who was a control in a study of pediatric ulcerative colitis. CDR3 residues: CASSPPGGTDTQYF. The DNA for the CDR3 is TGTGCCAGCAGCCCCCCGGGCGGCACAGATACGCAGTATTTT.